One and the same sample provided the 29 T cell receptor beta chains below, sequenced in a study of cytomegalovirus exposure and HLA in healthy donors. Vbeta (60) and Jbeta (13) primers were used in the PCR. TCRdb keeps only in-frame clones here, not all; method: immunoSEQ multiplex PCR. In the table there are 150,000 or so clones, approximately 80% of which are singletons. Sequenced sample: PBMCs. These receptor sequences come from a man aged 25-45 years in good health and CMV-seropositive.

The V gene is TRBV4-3, the J gene TRBJ1-1; 9 bases line up with TRBD1. V lost 5 bases to trimming and J lost 1 base; unmatched junction nucleotides: 8. Germline V lookup: CDR1 LGHNA, CDR2 YSLEER. The CDR3 loop spans 16 amino acids. The CDR3 reads CASSNRDRAWNTEAFF. The DNA for the CDR3 is TGCGCCAGCAGCAACCGGGACAGGGCCTGGAACACTGAAGCTTTCTTT.

The CDR3 region has the DNA TGTGCCAGTAGTCCTACGACAGGGAGGAATGAGCAGTTCTTC. It yields the protein CASSPTTGRNEQFF. V is TRBV19 and J is TRBJ2-1, with D maybe TRBD1 (7 bases). Trimming shortened V by 5 bases and J by 7 bases, and 15 bases separated the two germline ends. This CDR3 has 14 residues. CDR1 LNHDA and CDR2 SQIVND come from the germline V gene (reference sequence).

This clone came up a few times. The V gene is TRBV4-1, the J gene TRBJ1-4; 8 bases match TRBD1. Germline CDR1 and CDR2: MGHRA and YSYEKL. The V and J ends lost 4 bases and 7 bases, in that order; junction bases with no gene match: 8. The CDR3 loop spans 15 amino acids. The CDR3 region has the DNA TGCGCCAGCAGCCCCTCGGACAGGGCGGGTGAAAAACTGTTTTTT. Translated, it gives CASSPSDRAGEKLFF.

The chain is built from TRBV6-5 and TRBJ1-5; D is possibly TRBD1 (5 bases). V lost 0 bases and J 1 base, leaving 7 bases between the germline ends. This CDR3 has 15 residues. Per germline, CDR1 MNHEY and CDR2 SVGAGI. The CDR3 bases are TGTGCCAGCAGTTACTCAGGGGAAAGCAATCAGCCCCAGCATTTT. Amino acids: CASSYSGESNQPQHF.

The chain is built from TRBV2 and TRBJ2-5, with unresolved D. This CDR3 comprises 14 residues. Germline CDR1 reads SNHLY; CDR2 reads FYNNEI. V was trimmed by 5 bases and J by 3 bases, leaving 13 bases between them. The CDR3 region has the DNA TGTGCCAGCAGTTCCCCTAACGAAGAAGAGACCCAGTACTTC. Translating gives CASSSPNEEETQYF.

The rearrangement uses TRBV5-4 and TRBJ2-5; 7 positions agree with TRBD1. This CDR3 has 16 amino acids. Germline-derived CDR1 and CDR2 are SGHNT and YYREEE (reference sequence). The V segment lost 2 bases and the J segment 0 bases; nucleotides outside the gene matches: 7. The CDR3, as DNA: TGTGCCAGCAGCTTAGGGGGCAGGGGGTACCAAGAGACCCAGTACTTC. As protein: CASSLGGRGYQETQYF.

The chain is built from TRBV7-9 and TRBJ1-1, with 9 bases that match TRBD1. CDR1 SEHNR and CDR2 FQNEAQ come from the germline V gene (reference sequence). There are 16 residues in the CDR3. The V gene end was trimmed by 5 bases and the J gene end by 0 bases; junction bases not matched to a gene: 7. The CDR3 DNA follows: TGTGCCAGCAGCGGTGGACAGGGGATAATGAACACTGAAGCTTTCTTT. Protein: CASSGGQGIMNTEAFF.

The chain recombines TRBV5-6 with TRBJ2-7; 7 bases are a match to TRBD1. The CDR3 consists of 14 residues. The V gene's germline CDR1 is SGHDT and CDR2 YYEEEE. The junction had 8 bases not matched to a gene; V was cut back by 5 bases and J by 3 bases. The CDR3 region is CASRYGRQGYEQYF. The CDR3 DNA reads TGTGCCAGCAGGTACGGAAGACAGGGCTACGAGCAGTACTTC.

The J gene is TRBJ2-1, the V gene TRBV2, with 10 bases identical to TRBD2. This CDR3 is 17 amino acids long. In germline, CDR1 is SNHLY, CDR2 FYNNEI. Germline trimming cut 4 bases from V and 8 bases from J; bases unmatched to any gene: 14. The CDR3 nucleotides are TGTGCCAGCAGTGCCCATCGGTTGAGCGGGAGGGCCTATGAGCAGTTCTTC. Encoded protein: CASSAHRLSGRAYEQFF.

There are a few counts of this clone. The chain has TRBV7-9 and TRBJ1-2, with D possibly being TRBD1 (6 bases). Germline V gives CDR1 SEHNR, CDR2 FQNEAQ (reference sequence). V was trimmed by 5 bases and J by 6 bases, leaving 16 bases between them. This CDR3 spans 14 amino acids. CDR3 region: CASSTWTVIDGYTF. In DNA, the CDR3 is TGTGCCAGCAGCACCTGGACAGTTATTGATGGCTACACCTTC.

A word on this clone: An end of the junction does not agree with germline; a read error may underlie this. The CDR3 sequence: CASSLDRDRGSLWANGLTF. CDR3 bases: TGTGCCAGCAGCTTAGACCGGGACAGGGGCTCCCTCTGGGCCAACGGCCTGACTTTC. This rearrangement joins TRBV7-9 to TRBJ2-6, with 10 bases that match TRBD1. This CDR3 has 19 amino acids. The germline V gene has CDR1 SEHNR and CDR2 FQNEAQ (reference sequence).

This clone showed up just once. The genes are TRBV4-1 and TRBJ1-2, with D maybe TRBD1 (5 bases). Trimming took 0 bases from V and 4 from J, leaving 12 bases between them. CDR1 and CDR2 (germline): MGHRA, YSYEKL. This CDR3 comprises 15 residues. DNA for the CDR3: TGCGCCAGCAGCCAAGAAACCCAGGGTAGCTATGGCTACACCTTC. The encoded protein is CASSQETQGSYGYTF.

This chain uses TRBV29-1 with TRBJ1-5; 7 bases are a match to TRBD1. Germline CDR1 is SQVTM and CDR2 is ANQGSEA. The CDR3 totals 13 residues. The V and J ends lost 6 bases and 8 bases, in that order; junction bases with no gene match: 10. CDR3: CSVEIGGEEPQHF. CDR3 coding DNA: TGCAGCGTCGAGATAGGGGGCGAGGAGCCCCAGCATTTT.

This clone was seen more than once but under ten times. The rearrangement links TRBV4-1 to TRBJ2-1; 11 bases line up with TRBD2. Germline V gene sequence: CDR1 MGHRA, CDR2 YSYEKL. V lost 1 base and J lost 12; bases outside the gene matches: 11. CDR3 length: 16 residues. As DNA, the CDR3 is TGCGCCAGCAGCCAAGGAGGGACTAGCGGTCTTTCGGCGCAGTTCTTC. Translating it yields CASSQGGTSGLSAQFF.

This sequence joins TRBV27 and TRBJ2-1; 11 bases line up with TRBD2. The length of the CDR3 is 14 residues. V was pared by 7 bases and J by 7 bases, with 6 bases of the junction left unmatched. CDR1 and CDR2 (germline): MNHEY, SMNVEV (reference sequence). The DNA for the CDR3 is TGTGCCAGCAATACGGGACTAGCGGTTAATGAGCAGTTCTTC. This encodes CASNTGLAVNEQFF.

The chain couples TRBV6-4 to TRBJ2-1; D is ambiguous. The V gene lost 0 bases and the J gene lost 6 bases, with 6 bases spanning the gap. CDR1 is MRHNA, CDR2 SNTAGT, per germline. The CDR3 has 13 residues. This chain's CDR3 is CASSDSSSNEQFF. The CDR3 region has the DNA TGTGCCAGCAGTGACTCTAGTTCCAATGAGCAGTTCTTC.

This chain connects TRBV7-2 to TRBJ2-5; 12 positions agree with TRBD2. V dropped 5 bases and J dropped 5; count of bases not matched to a gene: 6. The CDR3 contains 15 residues. Per germline, CDR1 SGHTA and CDR2 FQGNSA. In nucleotides, the CDR3 is TGTGCCAGCAGCGACCTAGCGGGGGGGTGGGAGACCCAGTACTTC. Protein: CASSDLAGGWETQYF.

V and J are TRBV5-1 and TRBJ2-2; no clear D. The germline V gene encodes CDR1 SGHRS and CDR2 YFSETQ. V dropped 0 bases and J dropped 5 bases, with 11 bases sitting between them. The CDR3 spans 15 residues. In DNA form, the CDR3 reads TGCGCCAGCAGCTTGGCGGGTATCGCAACCGGGGAGCTGTTTTTT. Translation: CASSLAGIATGELFF. Together with reference TRBV5-1 and TRBJ2-2, the CDR3 gives the full variable domain: KAGVTQTPRYLIKTRGQQVTLSCSPISGHRSVSWYQQTPGQGLQFLFEYFSETQRNKGNFPGRFSGRQFSNSRSEMNVSTLELGDSALYLCASSLAGIATGELFFGEGSRLTVL.

In its sample, this clone was seen once. This chain connects TRBV29-1 to TRBJ1-2, with 8 bases fitting TRBD1. This CDR3 region has 13 residues. Germline V lookup: CDR1 SQVTM, CDR2 ANQGSEA. After removal of 3 bases from V and 8 bases from J, the junction contained 8 bases not matched to a gene. Here the CDR3 reads CSVDSDRARGYTF. Written as DNA, the CDR3 is TGCAGCGTTGACTCGGACAGGGCGAGAGGCTACACCTTC. Full variable domain (outside the CDR3, taken from reference TRBV29-1 and TRBJ1-2): SAVISQKPSRDICQRGTSLTIQCQVDSQVTMMFWYRQQPGQSLTLIATANQGSEATYESGFVIDKFPISRPNLTFSTLTVSNMSPEDSSIYLCSVDSDRARGYTFGSGTRLTVV.

This CDR3 is CAISEYRHEQYF. Here the CDR3 DNA reads TGTGCCATCAGTGAGTACAGACACGAGCAGTACTTC. This sequence joins TRBV10-3 and TRBJ2-7; D not resolved. The CDR3 totals 12 residues. Germline CDR1 reads ENHRY; CDR2 reads SYGVKD. The V gene lost 1 base and the J gene lost 5 bases, with 6 bases spanning the gap.

This sequence joins TRBV13 and TRBJ2-2, with 9 bases fitting TRBD2. The V segment lost 0 bases and the J segment 1 base; nucleotides outside the gene matches: 6. The CDR3 totals 18 residues. Germline V gene data show CDR1 as PRHDT and CDR2 as FYEKMQ (reference sequence). The CDR3 nucleotides read TGTGCCAGCAGCTTAGGCCTCTGGCGGGAGGGGAACACCGGGGAGCTGTTTTTT. It is translated as CASSLGLWREGNTGELFF.

This sequence joins TRBV13 and TRBJ2-3; 7 nucleotides line up with TRBD2. The CDR3 is 16 residues long. With 5 bases clipped from V and 3 bases from J, the junction kept 11 bases outside the gene matches. Germline assignment: CDR1 PRHDT and CDR2 FYEKMQ (reference sequence). CDR3 region: CASSPTPLRGTDTQYF. DNA for the CDR3: TGTGCCAGCAGCCCTACCCCGTTGCGGGGGACAGATACGCAGTATTTT. Full variable domain (rest looked up from reference TRBV13 and TRBJ2-3): AAGVIQSPRHLIKEKRETATLKCYPIPRHDTVYWYQQGPGQDPQFLISFYEKMQSDKGSIPDRFSAQQFSDYHSELNMSSLELGDSALYFCASSPTPLRGTDTQYFGPGTRLTVL.

The V call is TRBV19, the J call TRBJ1-6; no reliable D call. Germline V gives CDR1 LNHDA, CDR2 SQIVND (reference sequence). The ends were cut back, 0 bases at V and 7 bases at J, with 13 bases in the middle. There are 16 residues in the CDR3. CDR3 bases: TGTGCCAGTAGTATAGACGTCTCTTTGGGCAATTCACCCCTCCACTTT. This codes for CASSIDVSLGNSPLHF.

This rearrangement joins TRBV6-5 to TRBJ1-1; TRBD1 aligns across 8 bases. Trimming at V came to 6 bases and at J to 5 bases, leaving 5 bases not matched to a gene. From germline, CDR1 is MNHEY and CDR2 SVGAGI. The CDR3 spans 13 residues. The DNA for the CDR3 is TGTGCCAGCAGCAAAGACAGGGGTACTGAAGCTTTCTTT. Translating gives CASSKDRGTEAFF.

The chain combines TRBV7-2 with TRBJ2-7; TRBD2 aligns across 13 bases. CDR1 is SGHTA and CDR2 is FQGNSA in the germline V gene. The length of the CDR3 is 16 residues. The V segment lost 3 bases and the J segment 7 bases; nucleotides outside the gene matches: 9. The CDR3 coding sequence is TGTGCCAGCAGCTTCTCCCGACTAGCGGGAGGTGAAGAGCAGTACTTC. Translation gives CASSFSRLAGGEEQYF.

CDR3 protein: CASSEGTANTDTQYF. CDR3 bases: TGTGCCAGCAGTGAAGGGACAGCCAACACAGATACGCAGTATTTT. The genes are TRBV6-1 and TRBJ2-3; tentative D call: TRBD1 (6 bases). With 1 base removed from V and 2 bases from J, the gap between germline ends came to 10 bases. Germline V gene lookup returns CDR1 MNHNS and CDR2 SASEGT. CDR3 length: 15 amino acids.

The chain recombines TRBV6-1 with TRBJ1-4; D may be TRBD1 (5 bases). The CDR3 consists of 14 residues. In germline, CDR1 is MNHNS, CDR2 SASEGT. V gave up 1 base and J gave up 7 bases, with 10 bases separating them. CDR3 protein: CASSEGGLGEKLFF. The CDR3 DNA follows: TGTGCCAGCAGTGAAGGGGGCTTAGGTGAAAAACTGTTTTTT.

The V and J genes are TRBV30 and TRBJ2-1, with 7 bases identical to TRBD2. The CDR3 has 14 residues. Germline lookup yields CDR1 GTSNPN and CDR2 SVGIG (reference sequence). V lost 1 base and J lost 4; bases outside the gene matches: 4. The CDR3 region is CAWSDSGVYNEQFF. In DNA form, the CDR3 reads TGTGCCTGGAGTGACAGCGGGGTATACAATGAGCAGTTCTTC.

V usage is TRBV5-6 and J usage is TRBJ2-7; no clear D gene. The CDR3 is made up of 13 amino acids. The V and J ends lost 4 bases and 0 bases respectively, with 8 bases between them. In germline, CDR1 is SGHDT, CDR2 YYEEEE. The CDR3 sequence: CASSLGASYEQYF. For the CDR3, the DNA is TGTGCCAGCAGCCTAGGAGCCTCCTACGAGCAGTACTTC. Full variable domain (remainder filled in from reference TRBV5-6 and TRBJ2-7): DAGVTQSPTHLIKTRGQQVTLRCSPKSGHDTVSWYQQALGQGPQFIFQYYEEEERQRGNFPDRFSGHQFPNYSSELNVNALLLGDSALYLCASSLGASYEQYFGPGTRLTVT.